This T cell receptor beta chain was identified in a study of T cell responses to AZD1222 COVID-19 vaccine. Points on this clone: As yet, its antigen is unknown.

General study findings and limits: Across spike, vaccine-associated CD4 TCRs were found, dominant at 160-218 and 743-854. White British donors predominated, females outnumbered males, and clonal diversity was possibly underestimated.

Method: immunoSEQ multiplex PCR; TCRdb's copy keeps in-frame clones and lacks some. Seen here are around 78,000 clones, 90% observed once, and the top ten hold more than 4%. The ends were cut back, 1 base at V and 7 bases at J, with 8 bases in the middle. Germline V gene sequence: CDR1 SGHNT, CDR2 YENEEA. CDR3 length: 13 residues. This clonotype was sampled from an adult in good health. This chain joins TRBV11-3 and TRBJ2-1; no clear D. The specimen comprised peripheral blood, sampled on day 0 of AZD1222 vaccination. The CDR3 protein is CASSLGVGNEQFF. For the CDR3, the DNA is TGTGCCAGCAGCTTAGGCGTAGGGAATGAGCAGTTCTTC.